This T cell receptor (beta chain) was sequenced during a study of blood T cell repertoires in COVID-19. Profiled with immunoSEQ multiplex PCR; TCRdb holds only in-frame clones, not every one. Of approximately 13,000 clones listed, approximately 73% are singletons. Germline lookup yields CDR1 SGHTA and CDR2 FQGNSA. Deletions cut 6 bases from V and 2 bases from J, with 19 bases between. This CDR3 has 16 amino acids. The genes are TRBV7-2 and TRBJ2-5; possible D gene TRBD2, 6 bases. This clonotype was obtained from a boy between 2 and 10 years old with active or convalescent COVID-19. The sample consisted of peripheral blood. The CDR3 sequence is CASRGLNLRRQETQYF. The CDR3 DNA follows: TGTGCCAGCAGGGGACTTAATCTTCGGCGGCAAGAGACCCAGTACTTC. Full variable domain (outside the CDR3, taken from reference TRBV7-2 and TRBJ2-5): GAGVSQSPSNKVTEKGKDVELRCDPISGHTALYWYRQSLGQGLEFLIYFQGNSAPDKSGLPSDRFSAERTGGSVSTLTIQRTQQEDSAVYLCASRGLNLRRQETQYFGPGTRLLVL.